This T cell receptor beta chain was obtained from a study of cytomegalovirus exposure and HLA in healthy donors. Study background: An analysis done earlier identified 120 million or so unique TCR beta sequences from about 180 million T cells. General study points: Exclusion applied to some V segments, including TRBV6-2 and TRBV6-3, as they were indistinguishable. In a later analysis, donors in an Asian-associated ancestry cluster reportedly had fewer N-insertions in productive TCRs than the cohort mean. Common viral pathogens seemed to be connected with several of the most significant clusters, according to a later analysis.

As regards this clone: No antigen is known for it.

60 Vbeta and 13 Jbeta primers were used in PCR. The assay was immunoSEQ multiplex PCR, and TCRdb's table has in-frame clones only and misses some. The sample records around 130,000 clones, 75% to 85% being singletons. J gave up 1 base and V 5 bases, and 5 bases lay outside the gene matches. CDR3 length: 14 amino acids. CDR1 and CDR2 (germline): GTSNPN, SVGIG (reference sequence). This chain joins TRBV30 and TRBJ1-1, with 9 bases matching TRBD1. This clonotype was obtained from a middle-aged woman in good health and CMV-seropositive. Specimen: PBMCs. CDR3 protein: CAWFDRGANTEAFF. The CDR3 nucleotides are TGTGCCTGGTTTGACAGGGGGGCGAACACTGAAGCTTTCTTT.